This T cell receptor beta chain was identified during a study of T-cell memory formation after mild COVID-19. For the study at large: Across donors, TCR clusters were largely donor specific. Study results and caveats: Memory cells collected pre-infection included some clones that later responded, suggesting cross-reactive memory joined. Clones contracting across day 15 to 85 had a balanced CD4/CD8 profile; later expanding clones leaned CD4+.

Germline V CDR1 and CDR2: MGHRA, YSYEKL. V was pared by 3 bases and J by 8 bases, with 5 bases of the junction left unmatched. CDR3 size: 13 residues. With regard to this clonotype: Its target is unknown.

Each CDR3 protein is one row after TCRdb ran MiXCR on the 5' RACE reads. Of over 500,000 distinct CDR3 sequences in the sample, roughly 17% were seen once. Material for sequencing was PBMCs or a T cell subset sorted from them (not recorded which). The sequence came from an adult woman who had mild COVID-19 (a few samples of this study predate the infection). Cell type and time point are not known. This chain connects TRBV4-1 to TRBJ1-2; 8 positions match TRBD1. In nucleotides, the CDR3 is TGCGCCAGCAGCCAGATGACAGGGGTAGGCTACACCTTC. It specifies CASSQMTGVGYTF.